The 11 T cell receptor beta chains below come from one sample, sequenced in a study of CD8 T cells in ankylosing spondylitis. TCRdb recomputed calls from the 5' RACE reads with MiXCR, one row per CDR3 protein. The sample has around 300,000 distinct CDR3 sequences, around a tenth seen once. The material sequenced was blood, either unsorted or a sorted T cell fraction (not recorded which). The receptors were gathered from a female donor with ankylosing spondylitis or in good health (not recorded which).

This clonotype was counted ten times or more. V gene TRBV15 combines with J gene TRBJ2-2; D perhaps matches TRBD1 (6 bases). The CDR3 loop spans 15 amino acids. Trimming pared 1 base from V and 6 bases from J, leaving 12 bases between. CDR1 is LNHNV and CDR2 is YYDKDF in the germline V gene (reference sequence). The CDR3 sequence is CATSRALGGPGELFF. The CDR3 bases are TGTGCCACCAGCAGAGCCCTAGGGGGTCCCGGGGAGCTGTTTTTT. The full variable domain, in which reference TRBV15 and TRBJ2-2 provide the parts outside the CDR3, is DAMVIQNPRYQVTQFGKPVTLSCSQTLNHNVMYWYQQKSSQAPKLLFHYYDKDFNNEADTPDNFQSRRPNTSFCFLDIRSPGLGDTAMYLCATSRALGGPGELFFGEGSRLTVL.

V is TRBV12-3 or TRBV12-4 and J is TRBJ2-7, with 9 bases aligning to TRBD2. The CDR3 has 16 residues. V lost 1 base, J lost 0 bases, and 4 bases stayed unmatched. CDR3 sequence: CASSLDLAGFSYEQYF. The CDR3 bases are TGTGCCAGCAGTTTAGATCTAGCGGGATTCTCCTACGAGCAGTACTTC.

The CDR3 nucleotides are TGTGCCAGTAGTAAAAACCGGGCTCGGGGAAACATTCAGTACTTC. Its translation: CASSKNRARGNIQYF. This sequence joins TRBV19 and TRBJ2-4; tentative D call: TRBD2 (5 bases). The CDR3 totals 15 residues. V dropped 4 bases and J dropped 6 bases, with 16 bases sitting between them. Germline V gives CDR1 LNHDA, CDR2 SQIVND (reference sequence).

This clonotype was picked up many times. The CDR3 nucleotides are TGTGCCAGCAGTGAAGAGGTGGGGGCTTATGAGCAGTTCTTC. Its protein product is CASSEEVGAYEQFF. The chain joins TRBV6-1 to TRBJ2-1; TRBD1 is a possible D gene (6 bases). CDR1 is MNHNS and CDR2 is SASEGT in the germline V gene. The CDR3 has 14 residues. Between the trimmed V and J ends, which lost 1 base and 8 bases, there was a span of 12 bases.

This clonotype was detected only a few times. This rearrangement joins TRBV7-2 to TRBJ2-7, with unresolved D. The CDR3 is made up of 15 amino acids. Germline CDR1 is SGHTA and CDR2 is FQGNSA. Trimming left V 5 bases short and J 2 bases short, with 16 bases between. The CDR3 loop reads CASSLAPDQTYEQYF. Written as DNA, the CDR3 is TGTGCCAGCAGCCTTGCACCCGACCAAACCTACGAGCAGTACTTC. Based on the CDR3 plus reference TRBV7-2 and TRBJ2-7, the full variable domain is GAGVSQSPSNKVTEKGKDVELRCDPISGHTALYWYRQSLGQGLEFLIYFQGNSAPDKSGLPSDRFSAERTGGSVSTLTIQRTQQEDSAVYLCASSLAPDQTYEQYFGPGTRLTVT.

At least ten counts were recorded for this clonotype. The chain has TRBV20-1 and TRBJ2-1, with 14 bases identical to TRBD2. The V gene's germline CDR1 is DFQATT and CDR2 SNEGSKA (reference sequence). The CDR3 spans 16 residues. The J segment lost 2 bases and the V segment lost 6 bases, leaving 6 bases of the junction unmatched. CDR3 in amino acids: CSADGLAGGTYNEQFF. The CDR3 DNA reads as TGCAGTGCAGACGGACTAGCGGGAGGTACCTACAATGAGCAGTTCTTC.

This clonotype occurred many times. V and J are TRBV28 and TRBJ2-1; 9 nucleotides align to TRBD2. The CDR3 contains 16 residues. V dropped 8 bases and J dropped 3; count of bases not matched to a gene: 11. The germline CDR1 and CDR2 sequences are MDHEN and SYDVKM. CDR3 coding DNA: TGTGCCAGCGGGGAAACCTCTAGCGGGGTCTACAATGAGCAGTTCTTC. Residues: CASGETSSGVYNEQFF. Complete variable domain (other parts from reference TRBV28 and TRBJ2-1): DVKVTQSSRYLVKRTGEKVFLECVQDMDHENMFWYRQDPGLGLRLIYFSYDVKMKEKGDIPEGYSVSREKKERFSLILESASTNQTSMYLCASGETSSGVYNEQFFGPGTRLTVL.

This clonotype was seen more than once but under ten times. The chain employs TRBV20-1 and TRBJ1-5, with D possibly being TRBD1 (5 bases). The CDR3 totals 20 residues. Germline V gene sequence: CDR1 DFQATT, CDR2 SNEGSKA (reference sequence). The germline V and J ends were trimmed by 6 bases and 4 bases, with 34 bases remaining between them. The CDR3 DNA sequence: TGCAGTGCCCTGGATGGAGGGGATAGCGGGCTTGGGCTACTAAATCAGCCCCAGCATTTT. Translated: CSALDGGDSGLGLLNQPQHF.

This clonotype was picked up a small number of times. V is TRBV15 and J is TRBJ2-2; 10 nucleotides match TRBD1. The CDR3 totals 16 residues. V was pared by 3 bases and J by 2 bases, with 3 bases of the junction left unmatched. The germline CDR1 and CDR2 sequences are LNHNV and YYDKDF (reference sequence). The CDR3 DNA reads as TGTGCCACCAGCAGCCGGGACAGGGGAAACACCGGGGAGCTGTTTTTT. Its protein product is CATSSRDRGNTGELFF.

This clonotype was counted many times. This chain joins TRBV20-1 and TRBJ2-7; D is ambiguous. The germline gives CDR1 DFQATT, CDR2 SNEGSKA (reference sequence). The V and J ends lost 0 bases and 3 bases respectively, with 15 bases between them. This CDR3 comprises 15 residues. The CDR3 bases are TGCAGTGCTAGAGATGGTCGGGCGATAAACTACGAGCAGTACTTC. Protein: CSARDGRAINYEQYF.

This clonotype was found many times. CDR3 in amino acids: CASSLPSGTGNNEQFF. Here the CDR3 DNA reads TGCGCCAGCAGCTTGCCCTCTGGGACAGGTAACAATGAGCAGTTCTTC. The rearrangement links TRBV5-1 to TRBJ2-1, with TRBD1 matching 8 bases. J gave up 5 bases and V 1 base, and 8 bases lay outside the gene matches. Germline CDR1 and CDR2: SGHRS and YFSETQ. The CDR3 totals 16 residues.